The 29 T cell receptor beta chains presented below share a single source sample, sequenced in a study of cytomegalovirus exposure and HLA in healthy donors. It was with 60 Vbeta and 13 Jbeta primers that the PCR ran. Only in-frame clones appear in the TCRdb table, and some are missing; sequencing was by immunoSEQ multiplex PCR. The repertoire includes some 120,000 clones, roughly 78% of them detected once, and 3% to 4% sits in the top ten. The specimen sequenced was PBMCs. The receptors were sampled from a man aged 25 to 40 in good health and CMV-seronegative.

This clone was recorded only once. The chain combines TRBV21-1 with TRBJ1-4; the table assigns TRBD1, which was not confirmed against the DNA. TRBV21-1 is classified as a pseudogene. There are 15 residues in the CDR3. CDR3 protein: CASSAQGGAGEKLFF. As DNA, the CDR3 is TGTGCCAGCAGCGCACAAGGGGGCGCGGGCGAAAAACTGTTTTTT.

DNA of the CDR3: TGTGCCAGCAGTGAATGGGCGGGAGGAGGACTGTTTTTT. It yields the protein CASSEWAGGGLFF. The chain recombines TRBV25-1 with TRBJ1-4; D ambiguous. The V gene's germline CDR1 is MGHDK and CDR2 SYGVNS. There are 13 residues in the CDR3. Trimming took 1 base from V and 13 from J, leaving 13 bases between them.

This clone was found a few times. The V and J genes are TRBV5-4 and TRBJ2-7; 9 bases are a match to TRBD2. Germline lookup yields CDR1 SGHNT and CDR2 YYREEE (reference sequence). V shed 0 bases, J shed 4 bases, and the junction held 5 bases outside the gene matches. CDR3 length: 15 residues. The CDR3 is CASSLAKSGGYEQYF. Written as DNA, the CDR3 is TGTGCCAGCAGCTTGGCCAAGAGCGGGGGGTACGAGCAGTACTTC.

A single count supports this clone. The V call is TRBV6-4, the J call TRBJ2-3, with TRBD2 identical over 7 bases. Germline-derived CDR1 and CDR2 are MRHNA and SNTAGT. There are 16 residues in the CDR3. J was trimmed by 1 base and V by 0 bases; bases with no gene match: 4. The CDR3 DNA sequence: TGTGCCAGCAGTGACTCGGCGGGGGATGGCACAGATACGCAGTATTTT. Protein sequence: CASSDSAGDGTDTQYF.

The chain joins TRBV2 to TRBJ1-4; D possibly corresponds to TRBD1 (5 bases). This CDR3 is built from 16 residues. Trimming cost V 6 bases and J 0 bases, with 14 bases left between them. The V gene's germline CDR1 is SNHLY and CDR2 FYNNEI. CDR3 DNA sequence: TGTGCCAGCAGAAGGGATGGAGGGGCAACTAATGAAAAACTGTTTTTT. Its protein is CASRRDGGATNEKLFF. Supplemented by reference TRBV2 and TRBJ1-4, the full variable domain reads EPEVTQTPSHQVTQMGQEVILRCVPISNHLYFYWYRQILGQKVEFLVSFYNNEISEKSEIFDDQFSVERPDGSNFTLKIRSTKLEDSAMYFCASRRDGGATNEKLFFGSGTQLSVL.

The rearrangement links TRBV27 to TRBJ2-1, with 10 bases aligning to TRBD2. This CDR3 region has 15 residues. CDR1 and CDR2 from the germline V gene are MNHEY and SMNVEV (reference sequence). Trimming at V came to 5 bases and at J to 3 bases, leaving 4 bases not matched to a gene. DNA of the CDR3: TGTGCCAGCAGTCTCCTAGCGGGGGACTACAATGAGCAGTTCTTC. Translating gives CASSLLAGDYNEQFF.

The chain couples TRBV5-4 to TRBJ2-5; 14 nucleotides match TRBD2. The CDR3 has 16 amino acids. Trimming cost V 3 bases and J 6 bases; bases outside gene matches: 7. Germline loops: CDR1 SGHNT, CDR2 YYREEE (reference sequence). The CDR3 DNA reads TGTGCCAGCAGCTCGACTAGCGGGGGGGCGAGGAAGACCCAGTACTTC. It is translated as CASSSTSGGARKTQYF. Filled out from reference TRBV5-4 and TRBJ2-5, the complete variable domain reads ETGVTQSPTHLIKTRGQQVTLRCSSQSGHNTVSWYQQALGQGPQFIFQYYREEENGRGNFPPRFSGLQFPNYSSELNVNALELDDSALYLCASSSTSGGARKTQYFGPGTRLLVL.

The chain links TRBV27 to TRBJ2-7; TRBD1 matches at 9 bases. V lost 2 bases and J lost 0; bases outside the gene matches: 11. The CDR3 is made up of 18 amino acids. In germline, CDR1 is MNHEY, CDR2 SMNVEV (reference sequence). This CDR3 reads CASSLQSRDRVLSYEQYF. Here the CDR3 DNA reads TGTGCCAGCAGTTTACAATCGCGGGACAGGGTCCTCTCCTACGAGCAGTACTTC.

The chain is built from TRBV9 and TRBJ2-7; D ambiguous. CDR1 and CDR2 (germline): SGDLS, YYNGEE. The V gene lost 0 bases and the J gene lost 2 bases, with 6 bases spanning the gap. The CDR3 spans 13 residues. CDR3 sequence: CASSVGSAYEQYF. Written as DNA, the CDR3 is TGTGCCAGCAGCGTAGGGAGCGCCTACGAGCAGTACTTC.

The V and J genes are TRBV7-9 and TRBJ2-1; a possible D gene is TRBD2 (5 bases). Looked up from germline, CDR1 is SEHNR and CDR2 is FQNEAQ (reference sequence). V was shortened by 5 bases and J by 4 bases, with 18 bases between the two germline ends. The CDR3 totals 16 residues. Written as DNA, the CDR3 is TGTGCCAGCAGCCCTTATACGGGGATAGGGTACAATGAGCAGTTCTTC. Its translation: CASSPYTGIGYNEQFF.

The J gene is TRBJ1-1, the V gene TRBV5-1; 11 bases map to TRBD1. The CDR3 is 17 amino acids. CDR1 is SGHRS and CDR2 is YFSETQ in the germline V gene. V was pared by 3 bases and J by 3 bases, with 10 bases of the junction left unmatched. In DNA, the CDR3 is TGCGCCAGCAGCTCGGACAGGGGGCAGGATTCGGACACTGAAGCTTTCTTT. Its translation is CASSSDRGQDSDTEAFF. The full variable domain, with the rest looked up from reference TRBV5-1 and TRBJ1-1, is KAGVTQTPRYLIKTRGQQVTLSCSPISGHRSVSWYQQTPGQGLQFLFEYFSETQRNKGNFPGRFSGRQFSNSRSEMNVSTLELGDSALYLCASSSDRGQDSDTEAFFGQGTRLTVV.

The gene calls are TRBV18 and TRBJ2-7; 7 nucleotides agree with TRBD1. Trimming at V came to 4 bases and at J to 4 bases, leaving 7 bases not matched to a gene. This CDR3 comprises 14 residues. CDR1 and CDR2 from the germline V gene are KGHSH and LQKENI. CDR3 bases: TGTGCCAGCTCACGAAGGACAGGTTTTTACGAGCAGTACTTC. Protein product: CASSRRTGFYEQYF.

A single count supports this clone. This chain uses TRBV6-5 with TRBJ1-1, with TRBD1 identical over 10 bases. Germline lookup yields CDR1 MNHEY and CDR2 SVGAGI. CDR3 length equals 15 residues. Trimming took 5 bases from V and 4 from J; bases not matched to a gene: 7. The CDR3 DNA sequence: TGTGCCAGCAGTCATCACCGGGACAGGGGCACTGAAGCTTTCTTT. Translated: CASSHHRDRGTEAFF.

The chain has TRBV2 and TRBJ2-1; TRBD1 is a possible D gene (7 bases). Looked up from germline, CDR1 is SNHLY and CDR2 is FYNNEI. The CDR3 spans 15 residues. Trimming removed 5 bases at V and 7 bases at J, with 18 bases between. In DNA form, the CDR3 reads TGTGCCAGCAGTCTAACCCGCGGGACAGTGAATGAGCAGTTCTTC. Amino acid sequence: CASSLTRGTVNEQFF.

The gene calls are TRBV10-1 and TRBJ2-7; 9 bases match TRBD2. Germline V lookup: CDR1 WNHNN, CDR2 SYGVQD (reference sequence). V lost 0 bases and J lost 3; bases outside the gene matches: 3. The CDR3 runs to 15 residues. The CDR3 region is CASSESVAGVYEQYF. In DNA, the CDR3 is TGCGCCAGCAGTGAGTCGGTAGCGGGGGTCTACGAGCAGTACTTC.

The CDR3 coding sequence is TGTGCCAGCAGTTTAAGCCCAGGGGCCACAGATACGCAGTATTTT. Its protein is CASSLSPGATDTQYF. The rearrangement uses TRBV28 and TRBJ2-3; a possible D gene is TRBD1 (6 bases). The ends were cut back, 2 bases at V and 2 bases at J, with 11 bases in the middle. CDR1 is MDHEN and CDR2 is SYDVKM in the germline V gene. This CDR3 is built from 15 residues.

The chain's CDR3 is CASSYSTGWYGYTF. The CDR3 DNA reads TGTGCCAGCAGTTACTCGACAGGGTGGTATGGCTACACCTTC. This rearrangement joins TRBV6-5 to TRBJ1-2; 7 positions match TRBD1. V was pared by 0 bases and J by 5 bases, with 3 bases of the junction left unmatched. This CDR3 is built from 14 residues. Germline CDR1 reads MNHEY; CDR2 reads SVGAGI.

The genes are TRBV27 and TRBJ2-3; maybe TRBD1 (5 bases). V was clipped by 5 bases and J by 6 bases, with 12 bases between them. The germline V gene encodes CDR1 MNHEY and CDR2 SMNVEV (reference sequence). The CDR3 is 13 amino acids. The CDR3 reads CASSPLGADTQYF. The CDR3 DNA is TGTGCCAGCAGTCCTTTAGGGGCGGATACGCAGTATTTT.

J is TRBJ1-2 and V is TRBV27, with TRBD1 matching 9 bases. Losses at the gene ends were 8 bases for V and 5 bases for J; bases not matched to a gene: 9. There are 14 residues in the CDR3. Germline V lookup: CDR1 MNHEY, CDR2 SMNVEV (reference sequence). CDR3 nucleotide sequence: TGTGCCAGCGGGACAGGGCCCGTTTCTTATGGCTACACCTTC. Translating it yields CASGTGPVSYGYTF.

Note on this clone: It is likely a read error, because the conserved phenylalanine at the end of the CDR3 is missing. The V gene is TRBV5-4, the J gene TRBJ1-2, with 8 positions matching TRBD1. This CDR3 is 16 amino acids long. The V gene's germline CDR1 is SGHNT and CDR2 YYREEE (reference sequence). V lost 5 bases to trimming and J lost 0 bases; unmatched junction nucleotides: 9. CDR3 in DNA: TGTGCCAGCAGGGATGGCGGACAGGGAGCTAACTATGGCTACACCCTC. Amino acid sequence: CASRDGGQGANYGYTL.

The table lists this clone with a count of one. Here the CDR3 reads CASSSRRSTDTQYF. DNA for the CDR3: TGTGCCAGCAGTTCTAGGCGGAGCACAGATACGCAGTATTTT. This chain uses TRBV27 with TRBJ2-3; D gene ambiguous. The CDR3 has 14 residues. V shed 4 bases and J shed 0 bases, with 8 bases lying between them. The germline V gene has CDR1 MNHEY and CDR2 SMNVEV (reference sequence).

This clone turned up a few times. The chain recombines TRBV28 with TRBJ1-1; 7 nucleotides align to TRBD1. The CDR3 sequence is 13 residues long. CDR1 and CDR2 (germline): MDHEN, SYDVKM. After removal of 4 bases from V and 5 bases from J, the junction contained 4 bases not matched to a gene. DNA for the CDR3: TGTGCCAGCAGTTACTCAGGGGGGACTGAAGCTTTCTTT. Amino acids: CASSYSGGTEAFF.

This clone was counted a single time. V gene TRBV5-5 combines with J gene TRBJ1-4; D is possibly TRBD1 (5 bases). Germline CDR1 is SGHKS and CDR2 is YYEKEE (reference sequence). The CDR3 contains 16 residues. Trimming removed 0 bases at V and 2 bases at J, with 11 bases between. Here the CDR3 reads CASSLGQPRTNEKLFF. The CDR3 nucleotides read TGTGCCAGCAGCTTGGGACAGCCCAGGACTAATGAAAAACTGTTTTTT.

The V gene is TRBV5-4, the J gene TRBJ2-5; 7 positions match TRBD2. V shed 7 bases, J shed 0 bases, and the junction held 9 bases outside the gene matches. The germline gives CDR1 SGHNT, CDR2 YYREEE (reference sequence). The CDR3 contains 15 residues. Written as DNA, the CDR3 is TGTGCCAGCTCACGGGACTACTCGTACCAAGAGACCCAGTACTTC. Its translation is CASSRDYSYQETQYF.

The J gene is TRBJ2-1, the V gene TRBV11-3, with D unclear. V lost 1 base and J 5 bases, leaving 9 bases between the germline ends. The germline gives CDR1 SGHNT, CDR2 YENEEA. The CDR3 is made up of 14 amino acids. The CDR3 is CASSLGALDNEQFF. CDR3 DNA sequence: TGTGCCAGCAGCTTAGGGGCTCTCGACAATGAGCAGTTCTTC.

The chain links TRBV6-1 to TRBJ1-1; D ambiguous. The CDR3 length is 14 residues. Germline values: CDR1 MNHNS, CDR2 SASEGT. Trimming cost V 7 bases and J 3 bases, with 15 bases left between them. The CDR3 spells CASTSRAGDTEAFF. CDR3 coding DNA: TGTGCCAGCACCTCGAGGGCGGGAGACACTGAAGCTTTCTTT.

The chain has TRBV5-1 and TRBJ2-5, with TRBD1 as a possible D gene (7 bases). The V gene lost 4 bases and the J gene lost 2 bases, with 12 bases spanning the gap. CDR1 SGHRS and CDR2 YFSETQ come from the germline V gene. The CDR3 totals 14 residues. The DNA for the CDR3 is TGCGCCAGCAGCGCGGGACAGCAACAAGAGACCCAGTACTTC. Amino acids: CASSAGQQQETQYF.

This clone was observed a few times. This chain connects TRBV6-5 to TRBJ2-7, with TRBD1 as a possible D gene (5 bases). The length of the CDR3 is 13 residues. Germline V CDR1 and CDR2: MNHEY, SVGAGI. Trimming cost V 1 base and J 3 bases, with 7 bases left between them. CDR3 protein: CASSYFTGYEQYF. The CDR3 DNA reads as TGTGCCAGCAGTTACTTTACAGGCTACGAGCAGTACTTC.

V gene TRBV6-4 combines with J gene TRBJ2-2; 8 positions match TRBD2. The CDR3 runs to 14 residues. Unmatched junction bases numbered 5, after V lost 7 bases and J lost 4 bases. Germline V gene data show CDR1 as MRHNA and CDR2 as SNTAGT. The CDR3: CASKSGGVTGELFF. The DNA for the CDR3 is TGTGCCAGCAAAAGCGGGGGCGTCACCGGGGAGCTGTTTTTT.